This TCR beta chain was sequenced during a study of brain T cells in children with intractable seizures. Germline V CDR1 and CDR2: LNHDA, SQIVND (reference sequence). V was trimmed by 2 bases and J by 4 bases, leaving 11 bases between them. The length of the CDR3 is 14 residues. Assay: immunoSEQ multiplex PCR; the TCRdb copy retains only in-frame clones and omits some. The repertoire includes hundreds of thousands of clones, 93% of them detected once, and 5.5% to 6% sits in the top ten. This clone came up once. The time point here: blood from clinic visit 5 months post-surgery; TSC patient then seizure free.

The V and J genes are TRBV19 and TRBJ1-2, with unresolved D. This TCR was recovered from a boy in the first two years of life with tuberous sclerosis and intractable seizures. This sample comprised peripheral blood, obtained about 5 months after surgery. The DNA of the CDR3 is TGTGCCAGTAGTATACCGTCGCAGTCCTATGGCTACACCTTC. Its translation: CASSIPSQSYGYTF.